The text below deals with one TCR beta chain. With 1 base removed from V and 2 bases from J, the gap between germline ends came to 5 bases. This CDR3 contains 13 residues. This sample is drawn from a study of blood T cell repertoires in COVID-19. Study-wide background: PBMCs, B-cell-depleted T cells, or T cells were the source of the cDNA or gDNA that made up the material.

Clones were sequenced by immunoSEQ multiplex PCR, and TCRdb holds only the in-frame ones, with some missing. The sample carries tens of thousands of clones, 80% to 90% recorded once. This chain links TRBV12-3 or TRBV12-4 with TRBJ1-1; the D is unclear. This clonotype was sampled from a man older than 75 with acute or convalescent COVID-19. The sequencing input was peripheral blood. The DNA for the CDR3 is TGTGCCAGCAGTTTAGGGGCCAACACTGAAGCTTTCTTT. This gives the protein CASSLGANTEAFF.